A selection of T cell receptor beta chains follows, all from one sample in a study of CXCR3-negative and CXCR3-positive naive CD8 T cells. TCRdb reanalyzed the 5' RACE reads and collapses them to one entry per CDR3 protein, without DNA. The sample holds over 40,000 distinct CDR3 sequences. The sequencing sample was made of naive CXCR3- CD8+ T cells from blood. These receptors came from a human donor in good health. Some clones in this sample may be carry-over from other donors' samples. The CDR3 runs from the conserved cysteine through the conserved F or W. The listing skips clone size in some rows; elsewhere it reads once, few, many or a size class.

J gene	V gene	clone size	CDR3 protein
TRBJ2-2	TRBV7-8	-	CASSFSRATGELFF
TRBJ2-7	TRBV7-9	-	CASSSDEARYEQYF
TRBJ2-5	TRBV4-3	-	CASSQASGPGQETQYF
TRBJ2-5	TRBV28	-	CASRGGPPETQYF
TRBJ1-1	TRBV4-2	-	CASSDRDREAFF
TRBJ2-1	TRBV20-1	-	CSADMTSGGRSYNEQFF
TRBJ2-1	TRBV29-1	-	CSVELVGYAANEQFF
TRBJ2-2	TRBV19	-	CASSMTRQLATGELFF
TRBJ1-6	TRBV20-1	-	CSADGEGISPLHF
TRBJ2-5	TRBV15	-	CATSRAVGGRAQYF
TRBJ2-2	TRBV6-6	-	CASSYTTSGGAAGELFF
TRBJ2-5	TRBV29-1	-	CSVEVPTSVDHQETQYF
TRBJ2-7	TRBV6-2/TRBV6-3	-	CASSYSRIYEQYF
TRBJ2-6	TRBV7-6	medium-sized	CASSLGGAGANVLTF
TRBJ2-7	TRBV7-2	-	CASSRGGGLTYEQYF
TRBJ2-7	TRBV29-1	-	CSVFVGVQEAYEQYF
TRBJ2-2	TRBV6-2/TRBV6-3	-	CASSQTGLDTGELFF
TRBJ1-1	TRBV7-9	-	CASSPPGNTEAFF
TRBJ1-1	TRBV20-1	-	CSARDTASAFF
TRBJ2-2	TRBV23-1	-	CASSQSRIRDNTGELFF
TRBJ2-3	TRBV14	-	CASSQAGGLDTQYF
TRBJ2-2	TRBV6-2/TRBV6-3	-	CASSSTYTGELFF
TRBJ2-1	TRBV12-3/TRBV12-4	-	CASSLIPPAANEQFF
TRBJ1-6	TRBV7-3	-	CASSSTSGYNSPLHF
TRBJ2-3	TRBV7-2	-	CASSLEDFGPASVSGDTQYF
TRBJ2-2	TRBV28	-	CASSLLAGVNTGELFF